One sample yielded the 12 T cell receptor beta chains listed below, sequenced in a study of technical replicates of blood from a few donors. The assay was immunoSEQ multiplex PCR, and TCRdb's table has in-frame clones only and misses some. The sample lists tens of thousands of clones; approximately 92% were seen once. The source material was T cells isolated from PBMCs. The receptors come from a human donor in good health.

CDR3 coding DNA: TGTGCCAGCAGCTTCCGCGGGACCCTCTCCTACAATGAGCAGTTCTTC. The encoded protein is CASSFRGTLSYNEQFF. The rearrangement links TRBV11-2 to TRBJ2-1; a weak D match, TRBD2 (6 bases). The ends were cut back, 3 bases at V and 0 bases at J, with 12 bases in the middle. Germline lookup yields CDR1 SGHAT and CDR2 FQNNGV. This CDR3 has 16 residues.

CDR3 residues: CASSGTGGNQPQHF. DNA of the CDR3: TGTGCCAGTAGCGGGACAGGGGGCAATCAGCCCCAGCATTTT. The chain is built from TRBV19 and TRBJ1-5; TRBD1 agrees at 10 bases. Per germline, CDR1 LNHDA and CDR2 SQIVND (reference sequence). V was pared by 6 bases and J by 2 bases, with 1 base of the junction left unmatched. CDR3 size: 14 residues.

The chain carries TRBV5-1 and TRBJ1-5; 8 positions agree with TRBD1. This CDR3 contains 15 residues. Looked up from germline, CDR1 is SGHRS and CDR2 is YFSETQ. The ends lost 3 bases at V and 3 bases at J; junction bases unmatched: 5. The CDR3 region is CASSSTGDDNQPQHF. CDR3 DNA sequence: TGCGCCAGCAGCTCGACAGGGGATGACAATCAGCCCCAGCATTTT. Supplemented by reference TRBV5-1 and TRBJ1-5, the full variable domain reads KAGVTQTPRYLIKTRGQQVTLSCSPISGHRSVSWYQQTPGQGLQFLFEYFSETQRNKGNFPGRFSGRQFSNSRSEMNVSTLELGDSALYLCASSSTGDDNQPQHFGDGTRLSIL.

The chain carries TRBV9 and TRBJ2-5; 15 nucleotides line up with TRBD2. The CDR3 loop spans 20 amino acids. Germline CDR1 is SGDLS and CDR2 is YYNGEE. Trimming took 2 bases from V and 2 from J; bases not matched to a gene: 13. The CDR3 here is CASSVPLGLAGGPGQETQYF. CDR3 coding DNA: TGTGCCAGCAGCGTTCCCCTCGGACTAGCGGGAGGGCCGGGGCAAGAGACCCAGTACTTC.

The rearrangement uses TRBV28 and TRBJ1-5; 11 positions agree with TRBD1. V gave up 6 bases and J gave up 8 bases; unmatched junction bases: 3. Germline V lookup: CDR1 MDHEN, CDR2 SYDVKM. This CDR3 is 13 amino acids long. The chain's CDR3 is CASRDRGREPQHF. The CDR3 region has the DNA TGTGCCAGCAGGGACAGGGGGCGGGAGCCCCAGCATTTT.

The rearrangement joins TRBV13 to TRBJ2-7; a possible D gene is TRBD1 (5 bases). The CDR3 length is 12 residues. Germline assignment: CDR1 PRHDT and CDR2 FYEKMQ (reference sequence). V lost 5 bases, J lost 6 bases, and 11 bases lay in between. CDR3 region: CASSLDRGEQYF. In DNA, the CDR3 is TGTGCCAGCAGCCTAGATAGGGGCGAGCAGTACTTC.

V and J are TRBV2 and TRBJ2-2, with 9 nucleotides matching TRBD1. The length of the CDR3 is 16 residues. V lost 5 bases to trimming and J lost 4 bases; unmatched junction nucleotides: 8. The V gene's germline CDR1 is SNHLY and CDR2 FYNNEI. CDR3 bases: TGTGCCAGCAGTTTTAACAGGGGGCTCGGCACCGGGGAGCTGTTTTTT. It codes for CASSFNRGLGTGELFF.

This sequence joins TRBV7-2 and TRBJ1-1; weak D call: TRBD1 (6 bases). The ends were cut back, 3 bases at V and 1 base at J, with 12 bases in the middle. From germline, CDR1 is SGHTA and CDR2 FQGNSA. The CDR3 is 15 amino acids. CDR3 residues: CASSFPWDKNTEAFF. The CDR3 nucleotides read TGTGCCAGCAGCTTCCCTTGGGACAAGAACACTGAAGCTTTCTTT. The full variable domain, completed using reference TRBV7-2 and TRBJ1-1, is GAGVSQSPSNKVTEKGKDVELRCDPISGHTALYWYRQSLGQGLEFLIYFQGNSAPDKSGLPSDRFSAERTGGSVSTLTIQRTQQEDSAVYLCASSFPWDKNTEAFFGQGTRLTVV.

The chain couples TRBV11-2 to TRBJ2-3; D perhaps matches TRBD1 (5 bases). In germline, CDR1 is SGHAT, CDR2 FQNNGV. The CDR3 runs to 14 residues. V lost 2 bases and J lost 5, with 11 bases in between. CDR3 nucleotides: TGTGCCAGCAGCTTATCCACAGGACAAGATACGCAGTATTTT. Its translation: CASSLSTGQDTQYF.

V is TRBV5-4 and J is TRBJ2-7; 9 nucleotides match TRBD1. V shed 2 bases and J 6 bases; nucleotides not matched to a gene: 9. The CDR3 length is 15 residues. Germline lookup yields CDR1 SGHNT and CDR2 YYREEE (reference sequence). Here the CDR3 reads CASSLLRDRVSEQYF. As DNA, the CDR3 is TGTGCCAGCAGCTTACTCCGGGACAGGGTCTCCGAGCAGTACTTC.

The chain employs TRBV10-3 and TRBJ2-1; D is possibly TRBD2 (5 bases). CDR1 ENHRY and CDR2 SYGVKD come from the germline V gene. V lost 7 bases to trimming and J lost 2 bases, with 12 bases between them. The CDR3 length is 14 residues. CDR3 bases: TGTGCCATCAAAGAGACGGGGACCTACAATGAGCAGTTCTTC. Residues: CAIKETGTYNEQFF.

The chain employs TRBV6-5 and TRBJ2-7; TRBD1 might be the D (6 bases). V lost 4 bases and J lost 2, with 12 bases in between. Germline CDR1 reads MNHEY; CDR2 reads SVGAGI. CDR3 length: 14 amino acids. Here the CDR3 DNA reads TGTGCCAGCAGTTCACAGGGTGCGCCCTACGAGCAGTACTTC. It yields the protein CASSSQGAPYEQYF.